The rows below give T cell receptor beta chains drawn from one sample of a study of T cell responses to AZD1222 COVID-19 vaccine. TCRdb keeps only in-frame clones here, not all; method: immunoSEQ multiplex PCR. Here the sample spans about 120,000 clones, 87% being singletons. The sample was peripheral blood, taken on day 0 of AZD1222 vaccination. Receptors were obtained from an adult in good health. The CDR3 runs from the conserved cysteine through the conserved F or W. Each record gives: V gene, CDR3 protein.

v_call: TRBV11-2; cdr3_aa: CASSLYAGLGTDTQYF
v_call: TRBV6-1; cdr3_aa: CASSEASGTEGYGYTF
v_call: TRBV7-2; cdr3_aa: CASSPQGSSLRSGANVLTF
v_call: TRBV4-1; cdr3_aa: CASSQAPRGRAEKLFF
v_call: TRBV5-6; cdr3_aa: CASSRAVGYYEQYF
v_call: TRBV28; cdr3_aa: CASSFLFRGDKELFF
v_call: TRBV9; cdr3_aa: CASSVDLRKETQYF
v_call: TRBV18; cdr3_aa: CASSRSRGETQYF
v_call: TRBV7-3; cdr3_aa: CASSLRPTGELFF
v_call: TRBV7-8; cdr3_aa: CASSWDRVEAFF
v_call: TRBV6-5; cdr3_aa: CASSSRIDEQYF
v_call: TRBV7-8; cdr3_aa: CASSLGAWGAGSGANVLTF
v_call: TRBV19; cdr3_aa: CASRGHREQFF
v_call: TRBV7-8; cdr3_aa: CASSQDRGRAGELFF
v_call: TRBV5-5; cdr3_aa: CASSLAPSRTGGSPGEQYF
v_call: TRBV4-2; cdr3_aa: CASSQEEGTSGYEQYF
v_call: TRBV6-5; cdr3_aa: CASSYSVSEAFF
v_call: TRBV6-4; cdr3_aa: CASSSGGQPNTGELFF
v_call: TRBV28; cdr3_aa: CASSGQLTYNSPLHF
v_call: TRBV6-5; cdr3_aa: CASSYARGLGYEQYF
v_call: TRBV7-2; cdr3_aa: CASSPRTGGNEQFF
v_call: TRBV7-9; cdr3_aa: CASSSGQGRYEQYF
v_call: TRBV7-2; cdr3_aa: CASSLFHENEQFF
v_call: TRBV13; cdr3_aa: CASTYLGTGGVGYTF
v_call: TRBV12-3/TRBV12-4; cdr3_aa: CASSLEGRETQYF
v_call: TRBV5-1; cdr3_aa: CASSLAPPMQAADSPLHF
v_call: TRBV5-1; cdr3_aa: CASSYNPVEGVTEAFF
v_call: TRBV7-6; cdr3_aa: CASSSRTVRGLDEQFF
v_call: TRBV19; cdr3_aa: CASSGQGDQPQHF
v_call: TRBV4-1; cdr3_aa: CASSQMKNTEAFF
v_call: TRBV30; cdr3_aa: CAWSPAGRSLDQPQHF
v_call: TRBV9; cdr3_aa: CASSVAPGDTEAFF
v_call: TRBV7-3; cdr3_aa: CASTKPGTDTQYF
v_call: TRBV12-5; cdr3_aa: CASGPPLAAGLAFF
v_call: TRBV9; cdr3_aa: CASSPDSRLGAFF